A single T cell receptor (beta chain) is shown here with its context. The antigen this receptor binds is unknown. No base quality information exists; no much larger clone differs at one position. The source of the sample is a study of blood T cell repertoires in COVID-19 (TCRdb year 2020). For context, the study as a whole: Recovered participants in ImmuneRACE Cohort 3 were defined by two consecutive negative NP/OP PCR tests, clearance by a healthcare professional, or resolution of symptoms. Where HLA class I and class II types were available, the types were taken from metadata supplied by the sample provider, not from assay-based typing. The repertoires were made available in a free public database intended to serve as a resource for research on the immune response to SARS-CoV-2. Samples from collaborators originated in the United States, Italy and Spain and spanned both the acute and convalescent phases of COVID-19. The sample metadata nearly always contained a de-identified subject ID, COVID-19 status, age in years and sex. Samples were obtained from the ongoing ImmuneRACE study (first 160 participants) and from 1,000 to 1,500 subjects provided by 6 global collaborators. The material from the prospective study consisted of cDNA or gDNA derived from T cells, B-cell-depleted T cells, or PBMCs. Deeply sampled blood TCRbeta repertoires from subjects exposed to, actively infected with, or recovered from COVID-19 were included in the dataset.

TCRbeta CDR3 regions were amplified from genomic DNA by means of the immunoSEQ Assay, a bias-controlled multiplex PCR. Per the source publication's procedure: The number of nucleated cells in each sample was estimated from the amplification of reference gene primers within the assay. To quantify the absolute abundance of each unique TCRbeta CDR3 rearrangement, sequence reads were collapsed and filtered. For each sample, productive Simpson clonality was calculated as the square root of Simpson's diversity index across productive rearrangements. As stored in TCRdb, this immuneACCESS dataset retains in-frame rearrangements with V and J assigned. A fraction of the clones does not appear; measured against another copy, unresolved V genes explain less than half of the discrepancy, and the remainder lacks a known reason. The V and J calls and clone size come from that table; D and trimming were worked out from the DNA. In all, the sample holds hundreds of thousands of clones, and 88% of those were seen once. Clones ranked in the top ten supply around 2% of the sample.

The research as a whole found: The amount of clinical and demographic metadata varied by source and participant and was provided uncurated.

Participants in the prospective study were enrolled through a virtual design, were aged roughly 18 to 100 years, and lived in roughly 25 United States geographic areas. In the prospective study, participants were assigned to cohorts based on the clinical history participants reported in a screening survey and a study questionnaire. In the prospective study, whole blood, serum and a nasopharyngeal or oropharyngeal swab were collected from each participant by mobile phlebotomists. Prospective study participants could optionally give additional blood draws and questionnaires over an approximately two-month period. Blood samples from the prospective study were shipped frozen or at room temperature prior to DNA extraction. Trimming costs V 0 bases and J 4 bases, and their ends lie 8 bases apart. The cysteine opens and the phenylalanine closes a CDR3 of 13 amino acids. CDR3 DNA only is kept here, 39 bases in frame from base 1. CDR1 and CDR2 (SGHNT, YYREEE) derive from the germline V gene (reference sequence).

Rearrangement joined TRBV5-4 to TRBJ2-7, with no reliable assignment of the D segment. This clonotype was sampled from a woman aged 60-75 years in a cohort exposed to, infected with or recovered from COVID-19 (not recorded which). Input material: PBMCs or T cells enriched from blood (not recorded which). The CDR3 region has the sequence CASSLGQSYEQYF. The nucleotides read TGTGCCAGCAGCTTGGGGCAAAGTTACGAGCAGTACTTC.